This TCR beta chain was found in a study of T cell repertoires in cytomegalovirus infection. At the level of the study: Public signatures in TCR beta pointed to CMV infection and matching HLA type. Whole-study results and caveats: Clonotype analysis showed dominance of the ex vivo response by HLA-C-restricted CMV-specific TCR beta clonotypes. Accumulated public TCR beta family frequency recognized individuals carrying CMV together with the relevant HLA.

V lost 3 bases and J 0 bases, leaving 14 bases between the germline ends. The germline gives CDR1 MGHRA, CDR2 YSYEKL. This CDR3 contains 16 residues. This clonotype occurred many times. The antigen remains unidentified. One entry per CDR3 protein results from TCRdb running MiXCR on the reads. The sample comprises roughly 500,000 distinct CDR3 sequences, about 17% of which are singletons, and about 24% rests with the top ten. Sequencing was performed on CD8+ T cells from PBMCs. This TCR was sampled from a human donor in good health (CMV status not recorded). Some clones in this sample may be carry-over from other donors' samples. V and J are TRBV4-1 and TRBJ1-1; TRBD1 might be the D (6 bases). The CDR3 here is CASSHEYRAMNTEAFF. In DNA form, the CDR3 reads TGCGCCAGCAGCCATGAATACAGGGCCATGAACACTGAAGCTTTCTTT.